A single T cell receptor (beta chain) is shown here with its context. The sample originates from a study of blood T cell repertoires in COVID-19. Background on the study: Material from acute and convalescent COVID-19 was sourced from the United States, Italy and Spain. In each case, the material was cDNA or gDNA derived from T cells, B-cell-depleted T cells, or PBMCs.

In the original analysis: Researchers report that nucleated cell counts were estimated from reference gene primer amplification. Repertoires were generated with immunoSEQ multiplex PCR, while TCRdb's copy carries only in-frame clones and drops some. That table is the source of V, J and clone size, and D and trimming were worked out from the DNA. The data contain about 150,000 clones, under 90% of them seen just once; the ten biggest clones take up approximately 40%. Trimming removed 4 bases from V and 0 bases from J, with 10 bases in between. This CDR3 comprises 15 residues. The germline V gene has CDR1 SGDLS and CDR2 YYNGEE.

Input material: peripheral blood. This receptor was obtained from a human donor in a cohort sampled during active COVID-19. V usage is TRBV9 and J usage is TRBJ1-4; possible D gene TRBD1, 5 bases. The CDR3 sequence: CASSSGHATNEKLFF. Here the CDR3 DNA reads TGTGCCAGCAGCTCCGGACATGCAACTAATGAAAAACTGTTTTTT.